The present entry profiles one T cell receptor beta chain with its context. With 3 bases clipped from V and 3 bases from J, the junction kept 5 bases outside the gene matches. Germline loops: CDR1 KGHSH, CDR2 LQKENI. The CDR3 consists of 15 residues. This specimen belongs to a study of blood T cell repertoires in COVID-19. Only in-frame clones appear in the TCRdb table, and some are missing; sequencing was by immunoSEQ multiplex PCR. Of approximately 120,000 clones listed, about 93% are singletons. Sample: peripheral blood. The clonotype was recovered from a man aged 50-60 years with COVID-19, enrolled during active disease. The chain joins TRBV18 to TRBJ1-2; 9 bases agree with TRBD1. CDR3 sequence: CASSPGQGSYYGYTF. Written as DNA, the CDR3 is TGTGCCAGCTCACCTGGACAGGGGTCCTACTATGGCTACACCTTC.